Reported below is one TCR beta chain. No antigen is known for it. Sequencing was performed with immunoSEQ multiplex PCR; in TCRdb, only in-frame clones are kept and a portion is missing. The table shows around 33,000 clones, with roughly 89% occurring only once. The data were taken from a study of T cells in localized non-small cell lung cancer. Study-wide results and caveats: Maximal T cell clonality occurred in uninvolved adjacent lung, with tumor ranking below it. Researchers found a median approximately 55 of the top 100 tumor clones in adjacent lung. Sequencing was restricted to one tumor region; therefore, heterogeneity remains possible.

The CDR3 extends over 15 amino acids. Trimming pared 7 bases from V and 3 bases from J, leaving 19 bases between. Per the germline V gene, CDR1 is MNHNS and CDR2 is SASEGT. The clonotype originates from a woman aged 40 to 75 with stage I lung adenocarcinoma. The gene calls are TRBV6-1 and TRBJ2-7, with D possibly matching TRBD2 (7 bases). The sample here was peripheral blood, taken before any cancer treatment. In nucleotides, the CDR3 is TGTGCCAGCATATCGGTGGCGGGGGCCCTCTACGAGCAGTACTTC. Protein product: CASISVAGALYEQYF.